This record looks at one TCR beta chain sequence and its context. This record comes from a study of blood T cell repertoires in COVID-19. Overall study: Samples taken during acute and convalescent COVID-19 were collected in the United States, Italy and Spain. Sources were T cells, B-cell-depleted T cells, or PBMCs; the material itself was cDNA or gDNA.

Methods used by the authors: Nucleated cell counts were estimated from reference gene primer amplification. Sequencing was performed with immunoSEQ multiplex PCR; in TCRdb, only in-frame clones are kept and a portion is missing. The DNA was the basis for D and trimming; V, J and clone size are from that table. The profile covers about 76,000 clones, with 70% to 90% appearing a single time and approximately 10% taken by the ten largest. The germline gives CDR1 MNHNS, CDR2 SASEGT. Germline trimming cut 3 bases from V and 4 bases from J; bases unmatched to any gene: 7. The CDR3 runs to 15 residues. It was during active infection that Seattle patients were enrolled and then longitudinally followed.

The sample was peripheral blood. The V call is TRBV6-1, the J call TRBJ2-7; 9 bases match TRBD1. The origin of this receptor is a man aged 55 to 70 with COVID-19, enrolled during active disease. The CDR3 region has the DNA TGTGCCAGCAGTGATCTAGGACAGGGGAGGTACGAGCAGTACTTC. The encoded protein is CASSDLGQGRYEQYF.